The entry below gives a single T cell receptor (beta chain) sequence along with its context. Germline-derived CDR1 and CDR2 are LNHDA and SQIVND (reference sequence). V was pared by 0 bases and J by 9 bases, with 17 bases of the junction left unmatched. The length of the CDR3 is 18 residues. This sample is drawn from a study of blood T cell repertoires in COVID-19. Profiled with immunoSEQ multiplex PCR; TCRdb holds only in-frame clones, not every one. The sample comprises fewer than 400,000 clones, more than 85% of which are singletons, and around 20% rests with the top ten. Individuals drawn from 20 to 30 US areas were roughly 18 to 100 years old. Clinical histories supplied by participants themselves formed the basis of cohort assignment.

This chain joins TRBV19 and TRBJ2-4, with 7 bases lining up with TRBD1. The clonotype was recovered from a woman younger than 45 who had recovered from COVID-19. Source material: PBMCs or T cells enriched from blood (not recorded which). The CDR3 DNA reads TGTGCCAGTAGTATAGATCGAAGCCCGACAGGGATTGAGAGCATTCAGTACTTC. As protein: CASSIDRSPTGIESIQYF. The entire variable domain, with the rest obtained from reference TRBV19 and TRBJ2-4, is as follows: DGGITQSPKYLFRKEGQNVTLSCEQNLNHDAMYWYRQDPGQGLRLIYYSQIVNDFQKGDIAEGYSVSREKKESFPLTVTSAQKNPTAFYLCASSIDRSPTGIESIQYFGAGTRLSVL.